This T cell receptor beta chain was retrieved from a study of OX40 agonist ivuxolimab in advanced cancers. Looking at the study overall: Ivuxolimab, which patients received intravenously every 2 weeks, was dosed at 0.01 to 10 mg/kg. Three patients got partial responses; one had hepatocellular carcinoma and two had cutaneous melanoma.

Per the germline V gene, CDR1 is SGDLS and CDR2 is YYNGEE. V dropped 2 bases and J dropped 4; count of bases not matched to a gene: 7. This CDR3 contains 18 residues. Profiled with immunoSEQ multiplex PCR; TCRdb holds only in-frame clones, not every one. The sample carries 69,000 or so clones, 75% to 90% recorded once. This chain links TRBV9 with TRBJ2-1; 15 positions agree with TRBD2. The clonotype was recovered from an adult with an advanced solid tumor such as melanoma, head and neck, liver or kidney cancer. This sample comprised CD4+ or CD8+ T cells sorted from blood, obtained in a trial of the OX40 agonist ivuxolimab. DNA for the CDR3: TGTGCCAGCAGCGTCCAACCCGGGACTAGCGGGGGGTACAATGAGCAGTTCTTC. It specifies CASSVQPGTSGGYNEQFF.